The 12 T cell receptor beta chains given below trace back to one sample, sequenced in a study of CD8 T cells in ankylosing spondylitis. TCRdb re-analysed the 5' RACE reads in MiXCR, keeping a single row per CDR3 protein. The profile shows over 130,000 distinct CDR3 sequences, approximately 44% of them singletons. The sample consisted of synovial fluid, either unsorted or a sorted T cell fraction (not recorded which). Receptors were obtained from a male donor with ankylosing spondylitis.

Concerning this clonotype itself: The CDR3 end shows no conserved phenylalanine or tryptophan, and so a read error is likely. V and J are TRBV5-1 and TRBJ2-1; D is unresolved. Trimming removed 0 bases at V and 0 bases at J, with 10 bases between. The CDR3 is made up of 16 amino acids. Germline V gene data show CDR1 as SGHRS and CDR2 as YFSETQ. CDR3 loop: CASSLGRASSYNEQFL. In DNA form, the CDR3 reads TGCGCCAGCAGCTTGGGACGGGCCAGCTCCTACAATGAGCAGTTCTTG.

The V gene is TRBV10-3, the J gene TRBJ2-2; D gene ambiguous. Germline lookup yields CDR1 ENHRY and CDR2 SYGVKD. The length of the CDR3 is 13 residues. Trimming took 5 bases from V and 5 from J, leaving 9 bases between them. CDR3 bases: TGTGCCATCAGTTCCTTGCGGACCGGGGAGCTGTTTTTT. Translated, it gives CAISSLRTGELFF.

The genes are TRBV5-1 and TRBJ2-1, with 12 bases aligning to TRBD2. Germline trimming cut 4 bases from V and 3 bases from J; bases unmatched to any gene: 5. This CDR3 has 16 amino acids. Germline values: CDR1 SGHRS, CDR2 YFSETQ. CDR3 bases: TGCGCCAGCAGCATTACACTAGCGGGGGGCTACAATGAGCAGTTCTTC. This sequence encodes CASSITLAGGYNEQFF.

The sample holds a few counts of this clonotype. Here the CDR3 DNA reads TGTGCCAGCAGCCAAGTGGACGAACGGAACACCGGGGAGCTGTTTTTT. Protein sequence: CASSQVDERNTGELFF. The rearrangement uses TRBV4-2 and TRBJ2-2; no definite D call. Germline-derived CDR1 and CDR2 are LGHNA and YNFKEQ. Trimming pared 1 base from V and 1 base from J, leaving 10 bases between. This CDR3 comprises 16 residues.

The chain joins TRBV7-9 to TRBJ1-5, with D maybe TRBD1 (6 bases). CDR3 length equals 16 residues. The ends were cut back, 5 bases at V and 4 bases at J, with 18 bases in the middle. CDR1 SEHNR and CDR2 FQNEAQ come from the germline V gene (reference sequence). This chain's CDR3 is CASSIGGPRGNQPQHF. CDR3 bases: TGTGCCAGCAGCATCGGGGGGCCTAGGGGAAATCAGCCCCAGCATTTT.

V gene TRBV7-8 combines with J gene TRBJ1-2; D is undetermined. The CDR3 totals 13 residues. The V gene's germline CDR1 is SGHVS and CDR2 FQNEAQ. The germline V and J ends were trimmed by 3 bases and 7 bases, with 12 bases remaining between them. The DNA of the CDR3 is TGTGCCAGCAGCTTTGGGCAGTCTTCTGGCTACACCTTC. It translates to CASSFGQSSGYTF.

The V call is TRBV4-2, the J call TRBJ1-6; no clear D. The CDR3 covers 17 residues. The germline CDR1 and CDR2 sequences are LGHNA and YNFKEQ. V shed 0 bases and J shed 0 bases, with 9 bases lying between them. The CDR3 loop reads CASSQEEGSSYNSPLHF. CDR3 nucleotide sequence: TGTGCCAGCAGCCAAGAAGAGGGAAGCTCCTATAATTCACCCCTCCACTTT.

The chain couples TRBV29-1 to TRBJ2-5; D is undetermined. In germline, CDR1 is SQVTM, CDR2 ANQGSEA. Trimming stripped 5 bases from V and 0 bases from J, with 13 bases between. The CDR3 is 14 residues long. CDR3 in amino acids: CSVNRKDYQETQYF. The CDR3 coding sequence is TGCAGCGTTAATCGAAAGGATTACCAAGAGACCCAGTACTTC.

The chain joins TRBV7-9 to TRBJ1-3; no clear D. The CDR3 is made up of 14 amino acids. V lost 2 bases to trimming and J lost 4 bases, with 9 bases between them. Germline V gives CDR1 SEHNR, CDR2 FQNEAQ (reference sequence). The DNA for the CDR3 is TGTGCCAGCAGCTTAATAGACGGCGGAAACACCATATATTTT. Protein: CASSLIDGGNTIYF.

In its sample, this clonotype was seen once. This chain links TRBV4-1 with TRBJ2-1; 8 nucleotides align to TRBD1. The CDR3 covers 16 residues. Germline CDR1 MGHRA, CDR2 YSYEKL. V lost 3 bases and J lost 7; bases outside the gene matches: 11. The CDR3 region is CASSHNPIWDRNEQFF. The CDR3 coding sequence is TGCGCCAGCAGCCACAACCCGATTTGGGACAGGAATGAGCAGTTCTTC.

The DNA of the CDR3 is TGCAGCGTTGAAGTAGGATCTTCAATCTACAATGAGCAGTTCTTC. Amino acid sequence: CSVEVGSSIYNEQFF. The rearrangement links TRBV29-1 to TRBJ2-1, with unresolved D. This CDR3 region has 15 residues. Between the trimmed V and J ends, which lost 1 base and 3 bases, there was a span of 13 bases. Germline values: CDR1 SQVTM, CDR2 ANQGSEA.

The chain combines TRBV10-3 with TRBJ2-1, with D possibly matching TRBD2 (6 bases). CDR3 length equals 16 residues. Looked up from germline, CDR1 is ENHRY and CDR2 is SYGVKD. Trimming cost V 1 base and J 9 bases, with 19 bases left between them. The CDR3 spells CAISEWDGSPKVEQFF. CDR3 sequence (DNA): TGTGCCATCAGTGAGTGGGACGGGAGTCCGAAGGTTGAGCAGTTCTTC.